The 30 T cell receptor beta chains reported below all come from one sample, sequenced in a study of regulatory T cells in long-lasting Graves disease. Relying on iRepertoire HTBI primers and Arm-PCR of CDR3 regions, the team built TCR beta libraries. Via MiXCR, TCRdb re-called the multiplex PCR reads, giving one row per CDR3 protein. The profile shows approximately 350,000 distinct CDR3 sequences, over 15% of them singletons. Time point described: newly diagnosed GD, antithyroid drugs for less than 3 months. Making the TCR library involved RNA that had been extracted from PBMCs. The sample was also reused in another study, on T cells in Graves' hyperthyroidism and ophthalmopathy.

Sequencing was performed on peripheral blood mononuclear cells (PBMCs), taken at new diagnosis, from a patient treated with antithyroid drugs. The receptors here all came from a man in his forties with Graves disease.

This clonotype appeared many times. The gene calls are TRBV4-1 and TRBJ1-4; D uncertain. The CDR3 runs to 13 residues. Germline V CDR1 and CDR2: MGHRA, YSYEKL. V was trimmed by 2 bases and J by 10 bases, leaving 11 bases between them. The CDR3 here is CASSQMGLGKLFF. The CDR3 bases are TGCGCCAGCAGCCAAATGGGTTTAGGAAAACTGTTTTTT.

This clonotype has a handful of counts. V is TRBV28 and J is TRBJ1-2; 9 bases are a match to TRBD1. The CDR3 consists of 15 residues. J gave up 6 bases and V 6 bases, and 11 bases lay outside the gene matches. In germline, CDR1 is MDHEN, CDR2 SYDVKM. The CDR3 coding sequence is TGTGCCAGCAGCCTACCGGGACAGGGACTCGATGGCTACACCTTC. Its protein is CASSLPGQGLDGYTF.

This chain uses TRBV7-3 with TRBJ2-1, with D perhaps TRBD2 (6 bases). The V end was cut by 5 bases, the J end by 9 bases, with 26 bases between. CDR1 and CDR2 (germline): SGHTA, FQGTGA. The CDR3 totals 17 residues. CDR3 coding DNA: TGTGCCAGCAGCCCCACCCTAGCGCCCGTAGAGATGGGTGAGCAGTTCTTC. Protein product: CASSPTLAPVEMGEQFF.

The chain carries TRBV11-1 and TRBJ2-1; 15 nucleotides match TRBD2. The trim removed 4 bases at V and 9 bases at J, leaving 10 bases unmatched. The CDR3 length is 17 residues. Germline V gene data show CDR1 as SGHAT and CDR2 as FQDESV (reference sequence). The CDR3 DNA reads TGTGCCAGCAGCTCGGGACTAGCGGGAGGAACCGGGAGTGAGCAGTTCTTC. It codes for CASSSGLAGGTGSEQFF.

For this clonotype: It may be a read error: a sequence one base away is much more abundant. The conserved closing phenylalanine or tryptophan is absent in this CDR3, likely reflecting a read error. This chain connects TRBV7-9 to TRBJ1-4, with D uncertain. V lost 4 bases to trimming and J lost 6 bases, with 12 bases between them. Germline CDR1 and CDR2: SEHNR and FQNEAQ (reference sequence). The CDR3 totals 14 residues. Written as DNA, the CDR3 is TGTGCCAGCAGCTCCCCTCCAGTACATGAAAAACTGTTTTCT. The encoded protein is CASSSPPVHEKLFS.

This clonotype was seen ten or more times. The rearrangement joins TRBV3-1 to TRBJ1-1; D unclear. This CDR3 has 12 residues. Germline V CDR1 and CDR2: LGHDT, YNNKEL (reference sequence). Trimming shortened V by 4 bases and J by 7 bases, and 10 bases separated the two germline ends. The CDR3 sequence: CASSPLRGEAFF. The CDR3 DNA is TGTGCCAGCAGCCCGCTCCGAGGTGAAGCTTTCTTT.

The chain's CDR3 is CASSLYRYNEQFF. The CDR3, as DNA: TGTGCCAGCAGCTTGTACAGATACAATGAGCAGTTCTTC. The chain combines TRBV5-8 with TRBJ2-1; no reliable D call. With 1 base removed from V and 4 bases from J, the gap between germline ends came to 6 bases. The CDR3 is made up of 13 amino acids. The germline CDR1 and CDR2 sequences are SGHTS and YDEGEE. Filled out from reference TRBV5-8 and TRBJ2-1, the complete variable domain reads EAGVTQSPTHLIKTRGQQATLRCSPISGHTSVYWYQQALGLGLQFLLWYDEGEERNRGNFPPRFSGRQFPNYSSELNVNALELEDSALYLCASSLYRYNEQFFGPGTRLTVL.

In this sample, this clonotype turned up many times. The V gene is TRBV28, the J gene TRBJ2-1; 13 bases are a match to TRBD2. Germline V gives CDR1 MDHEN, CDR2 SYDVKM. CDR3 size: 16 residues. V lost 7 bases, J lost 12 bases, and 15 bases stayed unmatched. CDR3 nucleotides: TGTGCCAGCACCCAAGGGGGGACTAGCGGGATCGGGTCGCAGTTCTTC. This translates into CASTQGGTSGIGSQFF.

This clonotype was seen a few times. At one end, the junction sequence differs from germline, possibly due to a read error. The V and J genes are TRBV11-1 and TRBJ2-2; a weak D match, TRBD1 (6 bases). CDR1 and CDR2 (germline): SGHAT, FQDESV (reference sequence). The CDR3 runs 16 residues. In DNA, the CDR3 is TGTGCCGGCAGCTTAAGGGACAACGCGAACACCGGGGAGCTGTTTTTT. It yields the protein CAGSLRDNANTGELFF.

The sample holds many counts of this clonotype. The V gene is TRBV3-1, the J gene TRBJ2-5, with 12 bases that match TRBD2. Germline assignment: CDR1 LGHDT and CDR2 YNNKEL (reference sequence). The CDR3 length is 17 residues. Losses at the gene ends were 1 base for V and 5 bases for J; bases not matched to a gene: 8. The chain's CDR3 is CASSQGASGGALETQYF. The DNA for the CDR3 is TGTGCCAGCAGCCAAGGCGCTAGCGGGGGGGCTTTGGAGACCCAGTACTTC.

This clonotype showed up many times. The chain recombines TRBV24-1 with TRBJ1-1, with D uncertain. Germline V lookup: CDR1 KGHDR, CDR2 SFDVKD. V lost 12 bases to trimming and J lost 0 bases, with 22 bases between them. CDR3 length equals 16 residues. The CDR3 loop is CAAPSGIILMNTEAFF. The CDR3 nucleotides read TGTGCCGCCCCCTCAGGAATTATTCTCATGAACACTGAAGCTTTCTTT.

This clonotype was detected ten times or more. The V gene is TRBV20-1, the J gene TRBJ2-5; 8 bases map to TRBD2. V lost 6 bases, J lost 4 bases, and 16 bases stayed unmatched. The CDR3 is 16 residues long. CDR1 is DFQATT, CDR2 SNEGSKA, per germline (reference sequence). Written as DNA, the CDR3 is TGCAGTGCCACAGCGGGGGCAGGGGAACGGCGAGAGACCCAGTACTTC. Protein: CSATAGAGERRETQYF.

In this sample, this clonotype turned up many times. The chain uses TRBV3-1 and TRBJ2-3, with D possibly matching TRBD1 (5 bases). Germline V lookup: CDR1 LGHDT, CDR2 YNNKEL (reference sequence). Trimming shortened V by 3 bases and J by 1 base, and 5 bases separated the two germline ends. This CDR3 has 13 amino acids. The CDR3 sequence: CASSHRGTDTQYF. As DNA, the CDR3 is TGTGCCAGCAGCCACAGGGGCACAGATACGCAGTATTTT.

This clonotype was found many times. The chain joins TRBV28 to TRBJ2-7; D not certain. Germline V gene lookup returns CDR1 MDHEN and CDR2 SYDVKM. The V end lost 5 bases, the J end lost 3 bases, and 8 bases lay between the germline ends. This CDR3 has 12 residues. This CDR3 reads CASSADYYEQYF. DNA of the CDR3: TGTGCCAGCAGTGCCGATTACTACGAGCAGTACTTC. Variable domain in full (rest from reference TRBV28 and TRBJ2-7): DVKVTQSSRYLVKRTGEKVFLECVQDMDHENMFWYRQDPGLGLRLIYFSYDVKMKEKGDIPEGYSVSREKKERFSLILESASTNQTSMYLCASSADYYEQYFGPGTRLTVT.

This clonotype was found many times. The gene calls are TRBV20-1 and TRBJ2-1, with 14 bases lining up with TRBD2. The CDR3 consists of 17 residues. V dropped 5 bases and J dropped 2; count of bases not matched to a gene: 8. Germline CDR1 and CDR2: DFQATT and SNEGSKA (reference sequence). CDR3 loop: CSAWTSGGLKTYNEQFF. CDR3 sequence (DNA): TGCAGTGCTTGGACTAGCGGGGGGCTTAAGACCTACAATGAGCAGTTCTTC.

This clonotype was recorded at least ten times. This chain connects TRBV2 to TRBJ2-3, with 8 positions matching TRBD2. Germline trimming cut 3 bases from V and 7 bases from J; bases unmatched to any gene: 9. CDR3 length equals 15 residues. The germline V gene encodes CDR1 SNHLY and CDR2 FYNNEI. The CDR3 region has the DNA TGTGCCAGCAGTGATCGGGGGGGCCATCGTAATACGCAGTATTTT. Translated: CASSDRGGHRNTQYF. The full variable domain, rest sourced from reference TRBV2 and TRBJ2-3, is EPEVTQTPSHQVTQMGQEVILRCVPISNHLYFYWYRQILGQKVEFLVSFYNNEISEKSEIFDDQFSVERPDGSNFTLKIRSTKLEDSAMYFCASSDRGGHRNTQYFGPGTRLTVL.

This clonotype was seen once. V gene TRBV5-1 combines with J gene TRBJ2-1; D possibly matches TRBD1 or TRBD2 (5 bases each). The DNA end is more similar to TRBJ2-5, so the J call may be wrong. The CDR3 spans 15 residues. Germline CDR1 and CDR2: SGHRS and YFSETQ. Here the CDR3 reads CASSLVAGAVETQYF. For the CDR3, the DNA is TGCGCCAGCAGCTTGGTGGCCGGGGCAGTAGAGACCCAGTACTTC.

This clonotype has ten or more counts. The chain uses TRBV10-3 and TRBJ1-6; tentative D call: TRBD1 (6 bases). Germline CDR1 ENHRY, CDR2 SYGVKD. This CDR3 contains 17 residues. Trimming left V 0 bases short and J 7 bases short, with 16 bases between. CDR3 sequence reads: CAISESEGGSLNSPLHF. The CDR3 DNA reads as TGTGCCATCAGTGAGTCGGAGGGGGGTTCCTTAAATTCACCCCTCCACTTT.

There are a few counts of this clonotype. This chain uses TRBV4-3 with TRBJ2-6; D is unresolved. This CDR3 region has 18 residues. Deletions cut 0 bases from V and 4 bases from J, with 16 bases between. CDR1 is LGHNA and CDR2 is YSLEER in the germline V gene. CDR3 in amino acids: CASSQDPPGRPGANVLTF. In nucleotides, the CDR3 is TGCGCCAGCAGCCAAGACCCCCCAGGACGGCCCGGGGCCAACGTCCTGACTTTC.

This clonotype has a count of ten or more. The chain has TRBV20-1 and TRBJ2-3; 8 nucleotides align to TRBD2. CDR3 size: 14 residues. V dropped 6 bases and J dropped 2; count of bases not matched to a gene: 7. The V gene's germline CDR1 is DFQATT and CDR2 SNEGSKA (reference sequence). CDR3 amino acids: CSAPPGGATDTQYF. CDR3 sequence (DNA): TGCAGTGCCCCTCCGGGGGGGGCCACAGATACGCAGTATTTT.

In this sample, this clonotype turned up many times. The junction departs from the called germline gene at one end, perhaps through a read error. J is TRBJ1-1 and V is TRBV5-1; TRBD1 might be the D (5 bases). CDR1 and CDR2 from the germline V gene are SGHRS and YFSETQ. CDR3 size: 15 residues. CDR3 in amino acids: CASSGIGTKGTEAFF. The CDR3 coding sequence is TGTGCCAGCAGCGGAATCGGGACGAAGGGGACTGAAGCTTTCTTT.

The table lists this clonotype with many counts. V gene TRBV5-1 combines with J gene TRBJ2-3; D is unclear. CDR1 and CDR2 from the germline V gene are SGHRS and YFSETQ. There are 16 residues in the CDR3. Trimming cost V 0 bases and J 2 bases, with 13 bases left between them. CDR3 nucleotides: TGCGCCAGCAGCTTGGCCCGGCCACCCCCCACAGATACGCAGTATTTT. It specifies CASSLARPPPTDTQYF.

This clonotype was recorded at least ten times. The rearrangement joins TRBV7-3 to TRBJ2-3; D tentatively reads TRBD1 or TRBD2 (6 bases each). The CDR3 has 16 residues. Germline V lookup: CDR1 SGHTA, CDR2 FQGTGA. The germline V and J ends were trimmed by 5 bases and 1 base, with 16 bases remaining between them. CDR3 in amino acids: CASSPLGRGGTDTQYF. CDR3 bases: TGTGCCAGCAGCCCTTTGGGAAGGGGGGGCACAGATACGCAGTATTTT.

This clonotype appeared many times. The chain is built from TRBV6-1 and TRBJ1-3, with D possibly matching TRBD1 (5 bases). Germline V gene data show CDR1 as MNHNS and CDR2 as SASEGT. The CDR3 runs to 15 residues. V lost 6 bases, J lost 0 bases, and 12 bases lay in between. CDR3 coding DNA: TGTGCCAGCAGGCTGACAGATGACTCTGGAAACACCATATATTTT. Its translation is CASRLTDDSGNTIYF.

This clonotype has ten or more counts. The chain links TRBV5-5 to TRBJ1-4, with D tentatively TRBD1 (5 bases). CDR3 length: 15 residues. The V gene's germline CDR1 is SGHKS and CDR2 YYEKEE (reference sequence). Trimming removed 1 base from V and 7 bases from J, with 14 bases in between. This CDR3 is CASSLPPGASEKLFF. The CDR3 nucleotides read TGTGCCAGCAGCTTGCCGCCTGGGGCTTCTGAAAAACTGTTTTTT.

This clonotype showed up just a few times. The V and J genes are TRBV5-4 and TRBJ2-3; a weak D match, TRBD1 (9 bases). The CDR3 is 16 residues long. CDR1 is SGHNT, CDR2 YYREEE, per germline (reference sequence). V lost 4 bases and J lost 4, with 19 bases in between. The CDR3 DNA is TGTGCCAGCAGCGTTGTTAGCGGGACAGGGTCAGATACGCAGTATTTT. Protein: CASSVVSGTGSDTQYF.

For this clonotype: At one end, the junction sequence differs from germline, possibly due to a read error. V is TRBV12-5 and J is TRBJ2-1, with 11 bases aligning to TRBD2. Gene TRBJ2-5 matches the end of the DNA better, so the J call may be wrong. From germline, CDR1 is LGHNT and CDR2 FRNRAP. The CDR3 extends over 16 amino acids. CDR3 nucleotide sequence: TGTGCTAGTGCCCGAGGGCTGACTAGCGGGGAAGAGGCCCAGTACTTC. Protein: CASARGLTSGEEAQYF.

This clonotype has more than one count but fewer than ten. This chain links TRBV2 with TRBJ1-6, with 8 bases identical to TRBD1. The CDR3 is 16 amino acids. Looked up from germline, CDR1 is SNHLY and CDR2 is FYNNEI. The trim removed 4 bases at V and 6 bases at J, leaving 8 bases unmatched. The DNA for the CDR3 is TGTGCCAGCAGTGGCCTAGGAGGACAGGGTAATTCACCCCTCCACTTT. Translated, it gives CASSGLGGQGNSPLHF.

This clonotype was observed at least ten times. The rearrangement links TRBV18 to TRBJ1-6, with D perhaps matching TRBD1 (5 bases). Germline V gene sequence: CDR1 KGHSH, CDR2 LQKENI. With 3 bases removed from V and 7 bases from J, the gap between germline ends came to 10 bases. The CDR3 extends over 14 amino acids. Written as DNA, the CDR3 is TGTGCCAGCTCACCTGGGACCGCGAATTCACCCCTCCACTTT. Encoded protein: CASSPGTANSPLHF.

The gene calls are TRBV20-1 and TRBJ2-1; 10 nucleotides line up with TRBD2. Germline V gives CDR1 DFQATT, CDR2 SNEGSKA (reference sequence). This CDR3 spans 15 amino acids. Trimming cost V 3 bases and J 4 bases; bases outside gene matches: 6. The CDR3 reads CSASPSGRMYNEQFF. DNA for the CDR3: TGCAGTGCTAGCCCTAGCGGGAGAATGTACAATGAGCAGTTCTTC.